This T cell receptor beta chain was sequenced in a study of shared clonotypes between healthy human individuals. General study points: Sharing across a handful of donors was seen in 4% to 5% of naive CD4 clonotypes. Generation probabilities of non-shared clonotypes were lower (relative to those shared by all four donors).

Points on this clone: Its antigen is currently unknown.

J lost 11 bases, V lost 3 bases, and 14 bases had no gene match. The germline V gene encodes CDR1 SNHLY and CDR2 FYNNEI. The length of the CDR3 is 15 residues. Naive CD8 isolation took CD45RO-negative cells positively selected for CCR7 and excluded terminally differentiated effector memory CD45RA+ cells. For every subset, genomic DNA was evenly distributed across several immunoSEQ plates. For sorted subsets, approximately 200 ng DNA per replicate equaled 30,000 or so T cell genomes. Here immunoSEQ multiplex PCR was the method, and the copy in TCRdb shows in-frame clones only, minus some. The repertoire consists of roughly 2.1 million clones, with more than 85% occurring once and the leading ten covering more than 1.5%.

Sequencing input: naive CD8+ T cells from PBMCs. This clonotype was sampled from a man between 18 and 35 years old in good health. Some clones in this sample may be carry-over from other donors' samples. This chain links TRBV2 with TRBJ1-1, with 8 bases lining up with TRBD1. CDR3 region: CASSERQGTRYGAFF. The CDR3 nucleotides are TGTGCCAGCAGTGAGAGACAGGGGACGCGCTACGGGGCTTTCTTT.